The present T cell receptor (beta chain) was sequenced within a study of vaccination and CD4 T cells after COVID-19. General study findings and limits: SARS-CoV-2-reactive clonotype medians increased from around 19 to 38, not significantly.

The treatment denotes: roughly 10-day PBMC culture with coronavirus spike peptide pools or control peptides (ViraFEST assay). Peptide-pool expansion of antigen-specific T cells preceded TCR sequencing in ViraFEST. Each well held 2 million or so PBMCs in IL-2 (around 10 IU/ml) medium with approximately 9.2 ug/ml peptide pools. V shed 5 bases, J shed 6 bases, and the junction held 8 bases outside the gene matches. CDR1 is SGHTA, CDR2 FQGNSA, per germline. This CDR3 has 15 amino acids. Comment on this clonotype: What it recognizes is unknown.

Cultured CD4+ T cell DNA was sequenced using the Oncomine TCR Beta short-read assay. CD4+ T cells were cultured, and genomic DNA was extracted from them. A single record per CDR3 protein comes from TCRdb applying MiXCR to the PCR reads. The repertoire holds about 12,000 distinct CDR3 sequences, with over 30% as singletons. The rearrangement joins TRBV7-2 to TRBJ1-2; 11 bases align to TRBD1. The sequence was obtained from a human donor with COVID-19. Source material: cultured CD4+ T cells from blood. The CDR3 here is CASSPRGQGGNGYTF. CDR3 nucleotides: TGTGCCAGCAGCCCGAGGGGACAGGGGGGTAATGGCTACACCTTC.